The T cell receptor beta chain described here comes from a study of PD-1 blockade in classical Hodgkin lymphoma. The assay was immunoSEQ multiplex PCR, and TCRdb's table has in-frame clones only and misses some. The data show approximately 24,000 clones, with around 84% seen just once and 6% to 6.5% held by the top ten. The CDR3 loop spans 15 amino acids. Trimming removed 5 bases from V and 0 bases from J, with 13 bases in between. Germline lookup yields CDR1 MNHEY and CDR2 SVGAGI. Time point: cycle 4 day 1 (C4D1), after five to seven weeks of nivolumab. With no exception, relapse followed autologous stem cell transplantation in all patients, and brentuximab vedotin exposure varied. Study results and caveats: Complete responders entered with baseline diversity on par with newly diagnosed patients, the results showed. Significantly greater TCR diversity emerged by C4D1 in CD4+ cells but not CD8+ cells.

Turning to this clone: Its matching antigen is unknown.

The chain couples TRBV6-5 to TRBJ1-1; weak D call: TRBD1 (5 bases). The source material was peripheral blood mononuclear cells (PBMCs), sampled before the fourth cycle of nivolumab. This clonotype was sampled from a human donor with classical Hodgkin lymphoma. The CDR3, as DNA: TGTGCCAGCAGTCCTAATTGGGGGGTGAACACTGAAGCTTTCTTT. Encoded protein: CASSPNWGVNTEAFF.